The 12 T cell receptor beta chains reported below all come from one sample, sequenced in a study of OX40 agonist ivuxolimab in advanced cancers. Sequencing used immunoSEQ multiplex PCR; TCRdb keeps in-frame clones, though not all of them. The table shows about 70,000 clones, with 85% to 90% occurring only once. Sequencing used CD4+ or CD8+ T cells sorted from blood, obtained in a trial of the OX40 agonist ivuxolimab. The receptors come from an adult with an advanced solid tumor such as melanoma, head and neck, liver or kidney cancer.

This clone was recorded only once. The rearrangement links TRBV29-1 to TRBJ2-2, with a possible D match to TRBD1 (5 bases). V lost 7 bases, J lost 0 bases, and 12 bases lay in between. This CDR3 is 14 amino acids long. Per germline, CDR1 SQVTM and CDR2 ANQGSEA. This CDR3 is CSATVQANTGELFF. Here the CDR3 DNA reads TGCAGCGCGACAGTTCAAGCGAACACCGGGGAGCTGTTTTTT.

The CDR3 bases are TGTGCCAGCAGTCCACCCTTGGGGAATGAGCAGTTCTTC. This gives the protein CASSPPLGNEQFF. The chain recombines TRBV28 with TRBJ2-1; D uncertain. Germline CDR1 reads MDHEN; CDR2 reads SYDVKM. The CDR3 contains 13 residues. The V gene lost 5 bases and the J gene lost 7 bases, with 12 bases spanning the gap.

This chain links TRBV27 with TRBJ2-4; 11 bases map to TRBD2. The V gene's germline CDR1 is MNHEY and CDR2 SMNVEV (reference sequence). J lost 1 base, V lost 4 bases, and 12 bases had no gene match. CDR3 length: 19 amino acids. The CDR3 bases are TGTGCCAGCAGTTCCCGAGATAGCGGGGGGGCCCGGGCCAAAAACATTCAGTACTTC. Its translation: CASSSRDSGGARAKNIQYF.

The chain is built from TRBV14 and TRBJ1-6; unclear D gene. From germline, CDR1 is SGHDN and CDR2 FVKESK. The CDR3 is 14 amino acids. V shed 1 base and J shed 7 bases, with 8 bases lying between them. This CDR3 is CASSQGRANSPLHF. The DNA of the CDR3 is TGTGCCAGCAGCCAAGGACGAGCAAATTCACCCCTCCACTTT. The full variable domain, rest sourced from reference TRBV14 and TRBJ1-6, is EAGVTQFPSHSVIEKGQTVTLRCDPISGHDNLYWYRRVMGKEIKFLLHFVKESKQDESGMPNNRFLAERTGGTYSTLKVQPAELEDSGVYFCASSQGRANSPLHFGNGTRLTVT.

This sequence joins TRBV7-2 and TRBJ2-1; D unclear. Germline V gives CDR1 SGHTA, CDR2 FQGNSA. With 5 bases removed from V and 12 bases from J, the gap between germline ends came to 14 bases. The CDR3 loop spans 12 amino acids. The DNA of the CDR3 is TGTGCCAGCAGCCGCGAGATGGGTTGGCAGTTCTTC. It codes for CASSREMGWQFF.

This rearrangement joins TRBV7-2 to TRBJ2-1; 9 positions agree with TRBD2. The junction had 7 bases not matched to a gene; V was cut back by 5 bases and J by 5 bases. The germline CDR1 and CDR2 sequences are SGHTA and FQGNSA. CDR3 size: 15 residues. As DNA, the CDR3 is TGTGCCAGCAGCAAGCCCGGGACTAGCAACAATGAGCAGTTCTTC. Translation: CASSKPGTSNNEQFF.

The V call is TRBV6-6, the J call TRBJ1-2; a weak D match, TRBD1 (5 bases). Germline lookup yields CDR1 MNHNY and CDR2 SVGAGI (reference sequence). The V end was cut by 4 bases, the J end by 8 bases, with 23 bases between. The CDR3 consists of 16 residues. CDR3 bases: TGTGCCAGCAGTTCGACCTCCGGCAGGCCGGGGGAGGGCTACACCTTC. Protein product: CASSSTSGRPGEGYTF.

The J gene is TRBJ1-6, the V gene TRBV6-6; D call uncertain. The CDR3 is 15 residues long. V was shortened by 6 bases and J by 3 bases, with 12 bases between the two germline ends. Germline V lookup: CDR1 MNHNY, CDR2 SVGAGI (reference sequence). CDR3 protein: CASSANENYNSPLHF. The CDR3, as DNA: TGTGCCAGCAGCGCAAACGAAAACTATAATTCACCCCTCCACTTT.

The genes are TRBV25-1 and TRBJ1-6; TRBD1 aligns across 10 bases. V gave up 0 bases and J gave up 8 bases; unmatched junction bases: 4. Germline V gene data show CDR1 as MGHDK and CDR2 as SYGVNS. CDR3 length: 16 amino acids. The CDR3 sequence is CASSEYLGTGDSPLHF. The CDR3 region has the DNA TGTGCCAGCAGTGAATATTTAGGGACAGGGGATTCACCCCTCCACTTT.

The chain employs TRBV5-1 and TRBJ2-3; 10 nucleotides match TRBD2. CDR1 and CDR2 (germline): SGHRS, YFSETQ. CDR3 length: 17 amino acids. The V gene end was trimmed by 0 bases and the J gene end by 2 bases; junction bases not matched to a gene: 6. The CDR3 here is CASSLAPSGSITDTQYF. The CDR3 nucleotides read TGCGCCAGCAGCTTGGCCCCTAGCGGGAGTATCACAGATACGCAGTATTTT.

This chain uses TRBV5-1 with TRBJ2-1; 9 bases agree with TRBD1. CDR1 and CDR2 from the germline V gene are SGHRS and YFSETQ. The CDR3 length is 14 residues. V was pared by 5 bases and J by 4 bases, with 4 bases of the junction left unmatched. CDR3 DNA sequence: TGCGCCAGCAGGTCCGGGACAGGGTACAATGAGCAGTTCTTC. This translates into CASRSGTGYNEQFF.

CDR3 loop: CASSLLGLAGEETQYF. CDR3 DNA sequence: TGCGCCAGCAGCTTGCTCGGACTAGCGGGGGAAGAGACCCAGTACTTC. The chain uses TRBV5-1 and TRBJ2-5, with TRBD2 matching 13 bases. With 1 base clipped from V and 3 bases from J, the junction kept 3 bases outside the gene matches. Per the germline V gene, CDR1 is SGHRS and CDR2 is YFSETQ. This CDR3 is 16 amino acids long.